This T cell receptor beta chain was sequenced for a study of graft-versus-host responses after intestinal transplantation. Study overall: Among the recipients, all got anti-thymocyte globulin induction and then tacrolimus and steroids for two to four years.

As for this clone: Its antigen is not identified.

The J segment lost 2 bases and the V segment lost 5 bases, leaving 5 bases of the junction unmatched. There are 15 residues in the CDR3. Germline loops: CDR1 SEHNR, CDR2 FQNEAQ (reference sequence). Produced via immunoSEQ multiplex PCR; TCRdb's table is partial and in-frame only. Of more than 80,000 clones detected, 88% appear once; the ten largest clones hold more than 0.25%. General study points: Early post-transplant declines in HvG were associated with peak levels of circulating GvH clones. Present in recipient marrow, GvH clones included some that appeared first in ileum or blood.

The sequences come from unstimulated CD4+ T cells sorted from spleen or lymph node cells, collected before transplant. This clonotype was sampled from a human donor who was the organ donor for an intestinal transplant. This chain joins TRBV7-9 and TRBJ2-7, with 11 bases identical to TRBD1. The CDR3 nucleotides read TGTGCCAGCAGCCCCTGGGACAGGGGGACCTACGAGCAGTACTTC. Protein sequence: CASSPWDRGTYEQYF.